This TCR delta chain was profiled in a study of gamma delta lymphoproliferative disorders and STAT genes. About the research overall: Gamma-chain libraries were built from at least 50 ng of genomic DNA with the LymphoTrack Dx TCRG Assay. The EuroClonality-NGS protocol was used to prepare delta libraries. General study results and limits: Patient gamma repertoires clustered apart from healthy controls; delta did not. Nearly all major patient gamma and delta clonotypes were public; only a couple of gamma clonotypes were disease-private.

This clone has only a few counts. Its antigen remains unidentified. TCRdb lists the protein of a much larger clone for this DNA, which differs at residue 7, so this is likely a read error; the protein given here is translated from the DNA itself. PBMCs from patients and controls supplied the genomic DNA for sequencing. TCRdb reanalyzed the multiplex PCR reads using CATT. The table includes around 3,700 delta-chain clones, roughly 1.1% detected once. Trimming took 0 bases from V and 2 from J, leaving 27 bases between them. CDR1 and CDR2 from the germline V gene are GEAIGNYY and EKD. This CDR3 comprises 20 residues.

The source material was blood. The rearrangement uses TRDV2 and TRDJ1, with D perhaps matching TRDD3 (5 bases). The receptor was derived from a human donor in good health. The CDR3 bases are TGTGCCTGTGACACCGTGGGGTCAGCTGGGACCCGACGGGGGACCGATAAACTCATCTTT. Protein sequence: CACDTVGSAGTRRGTDKLIF.